This T cell receptor beta chain was captured in a study of blood T cell repertoires in COVID-19. Generated by immunoSEQ multiplex PCR, the TCRdb table keeps only in-frame clones and is missing some. The sample has 100,000 to 130,000 clones, just over 85% seen once; the top ten hold over 2%. The CDR3 has 13 residues. Deletions cut 2 bases from V and 7 bases from J, with 6 bases between. Germline CDR1 reads MDHEN; CDR2 reads SYDVKM. The chain recombines TRBV28 with TRBJ1-6; D gene uncertain. Sequenced material: peripheral blood. The receptor comes from a human donor in a cohort sampled during active COVID-19. CDR3 in DNA: TGTGCCAGCAGTTTAGCGGGCAATTCACCCCTCCACTTT. This translates into CASSLAGNSPLHF. Looking up the rest from reference TRBV28 and TRBJ1-6 gives the full variable domain: DVKVTQSSRYLVKRTGEKVFLECVQDMDHENMFWYRQDPGLGLRLIYFSYDVKMKEKGDIPEGYSVSREKKERFSLILESASTNQTSMYLCASSLAGNSPLHFGNGTRLTVT.